Sequencing of this T cell receptor beta chain was carried out in a study of cytomegalovirus exposure and HLA in healthy donors. From the 120-subject validation cohort, which was separate from the approximately 670-subject first cohort, the donors were drawn. TCRdb's table, derived via immunoSEQ multiplex PCR, lists solely in-frame clones and lacks some. Of 90,000 to 130,000 clones listed, 88% are singletons. Study-wide points: The study flagged 150 to 200 TCR beta chains as cytomegalovirus-associated. Three CMV-associated chains were confirmed in vitro to be specific for CMV antigens.

Remarks on this clone: What it binds is not known.

CDR3 size: 13 residues. Germline V gene data show CDR1 as SNHLY and CDR2 as FYNNEI. Trimming left V 8 bases short and J 1 base short, with 11 bases between. The sequenced sample consisted of PBMCs. The receptor's source is a young woman in good health and CMV-seropositive. The rearrangement links TRBV2 to TRBJ1-1; D not resolved. The CDR3, as DNA: TGTGCCAGCCGCAACTCTGAGAACACTGAAGCTTTCTTT. Encoded protein: CASRNSENTEAFF.